What follows are 11 T cell receptor beta chains derived from one specimen sequenced in a study of early T cells in non-severe SARS-CoV-2 infection. Using its own MiXCR run on the 5' RACE reads, TCRdb lists one record per CDR3 protein. The table lists fewer than 120,000 distinct CDR3 sequences, 10% to 15% of them singletons. The material was whole blood, obtained at baseline. Receptors originate from an adult who was a healthcare worker with PCR-confirmed SARS-CoV-2 infection or an uninfected control (not recorded which).

This clonotype was observed a handful of times. The V gene is TRBV7-9, the J gene TRBJ1-1; the D is unclear. Trimming pared 1 base from V and 7 bases from J, leaving 7 bases between. CDR3 size: 12 residues. Looked up from germline, CDR1 is SEHNR and CDR2 is FQNEAQ (reference sequence). This CDR3 is CASSLGQYEAFF. CDR3 nucleotides: TGTGCCAGCAGCTTAGGGCAGTATGAAGCTTTCTTT.

This clonotype has a count of ten or more. The chain is built from TRBV12-3 or TRBV12-4 and TRBJ2-1; 8 bases align to TRBD2. V was pared by 4 bases and J by 2 bases, with 4 bases of the junction left unmatched. The CDR3 runs 15 residues. The CDR3 loop reads CASSYRAGAYNEQFF. CDR3 sequence (DNA): TGTGCCAGCAGTTACCGAGCGGGGGCCTACAATGAGCAGTTCTTC.

This chain connects TRBV18 to TRBJ2-1; tentative D call: TRBD1 (6 bases). CDR1 and CDR2 from the germline V gene are KGHSH and LQKENI. The CDR3 contains 15 residues. With 3 bases removed from V and 2 bases from J, the gap between germline ends came to 11 bases. CDR3 nucleotides: TGTGCCAGCTCACCGCGGACAGATACCTACAATGAGCAGTTCTTC. This sequence encodes CASSPRTDTYNEQFF.

This clonotype appeared many times. The rearrangement uses TRBV7-9 and TRBJ1-1, with a weak D call TRBD1 (5 bases). Trimming pared 1 base from V and 8 bases from J, leaving 11 bases between. The CDR3 runs 13 residues. CDR1 is SEHNR and CDR2 is FQNEAQ in the germline V gene (reference sequence). CDR3 sequence: CASSLGGTTEAFF. The CDR3 bases are TGTGCCAGCAGCTTAGGGGGCACGACCGAAGCTTTCTTT.

This clonotype was detected many times. This rearrangement joins TRBV6-5 to TRBJ2-3; D possibly corresponds to TRBD2 (7 bases). V was trimmed by 4 bases and J by 0 bases, leaving 14 bases between them. The germline gives CDR1 MNHEY, CDR2 SVGAGI. This CDR3 is 16 amino acids long. CDR3 bases: TGTGCCAGCAGTTCGTGGGGGGGGCCTAGCACAGATACGCAGTATTTT. The encoded protein is CASSSWGGPSTDTQYF.

This clonotype was observed at least ten times. The chain uses TRBV20-1 and TRBJ1-4, with TRBD1 identical over 10 bases. In germline, CDR1 is DFQATT, CDR2 SNEGSKA (reference sequence). The CDR3 covers 14 residues. J lost 6 bases, V lost 1 base, and 2 bases had no gene match. CDR3 sequence: CSARGGTGDEKLFF. The CDR3 region has the DNA TGCAGTGCTAGAGGAGGGACAGGGGATGAAAAACTGTTTTTT.

This clonotype was counted between two and nine times. The V call is TRBV28, the J call TRBJ2-5; D possibly corresponds to TRBD1 (6 bases). The V gene lost 7 bases and the J gene lost 2 bases, with 11 bases spanning the gap. Germline assignment: CDR1 MDHEN and CDR2 SYDVKM. This CDR3 is 13 amino acids long. The CDR3 DNA reads TGTGCCAGCAACCCAAGGGGGCAAGAGACCCAGTACTTC. Amino acid sequence: CASNPRGQETQYF.

The V call is TRBV7-8, the J call TRBJ2-5, with D possibly being TRBD2 (6 bases). Trimming took 1 base from V and 0 from J, leaving 12 bases between them. This CDR3 has 16 amino acids. Germline CDR1 and CDR2: SGHVS and FQNEAQ. CDR3 protein: CASSLDPRDYQETQYF. CDR3 sequence (DNA): TGTGCCAGCAGCTTAGACCCCCGGGACTACCAAGAGACCCAGTACTTC.

CDR3 nucleotide sequence: TGTGCCAGCAGTGAACTTGGGCAGGAATTCGCGGCTGAAGCTTTCTTT. As protein: CASSELGQEFAAEAFF. This chain connects TRBV6-1 to TRBJ1-1; D gene unclear. V lost 2 bases, J lost 6 bases, and 19 bases lay in between. The V gene's germline CDR1 is MNHNS and CDR2 SASEGT. CDR3 length: 16 amino acids.

This clonotype was detected only a few times. CDR3: CASSLVGTAGEKLFF. CDR3 DNA sequence: TGCGCCAGCAGCTTGGTCGGGACAGCAGGTGAAAAACTGTTTTTT. This chain joins TRBV5-1 and TRBJ1-4, with 7 bases aligning to TRBD1. This CDR3 region has 15 residues. The germline gives CDR1 SGHRS, CDR2 YFSETQ. Trimming removed 0 bases from V and 7 bases from J; junction bases left unmatched: 6.

The genes are TRBV7-6 and TRBJ1-2; 8 bases map to TRBD1. The CDR3 spans 13 residues. CDR1 SGHVS and CDR2 FNYEAQ come from the germline V gene. The V and J ends lost 6 bases and 8 bases, in that order; junction bases with no gene match: 8. CDR3 sequence: CASSRGQGEGYTF. The DNA for the CDR3 is TGTGCCAGCAGTCGTGGACAGGGAGAGGGCTACACCTTC.